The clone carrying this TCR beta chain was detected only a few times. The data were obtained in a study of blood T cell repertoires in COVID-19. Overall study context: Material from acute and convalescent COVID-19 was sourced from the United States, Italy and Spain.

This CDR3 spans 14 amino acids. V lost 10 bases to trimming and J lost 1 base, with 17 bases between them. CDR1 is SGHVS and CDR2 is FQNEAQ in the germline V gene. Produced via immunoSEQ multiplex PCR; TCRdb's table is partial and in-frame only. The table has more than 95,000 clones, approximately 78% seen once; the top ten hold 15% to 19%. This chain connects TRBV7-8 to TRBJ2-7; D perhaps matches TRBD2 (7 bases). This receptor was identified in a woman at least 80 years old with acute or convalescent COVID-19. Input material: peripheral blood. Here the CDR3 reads CATRTRGASYEQYF. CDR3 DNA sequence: TGTGCCACCCGTACTCGGGGGGCATCCTACGAGCAGTACTTC. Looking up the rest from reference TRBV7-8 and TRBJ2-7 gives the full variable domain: GAGVSQSPRYKVAKRGQDVALRCDPISGHVSLFWYQQALGQGPEFLTYFQNEAQLDKSGLPSDRFFAERPEGSVSTLKIQRTQQEDSAVYLCATRTRGASYEQYFGPGTRLTVT.